The sequence of this T cell receptor beta chain was determined in a study of cytomegalovirus exposure and HLA in healthy donors. Across the study: Both the approximately 120 validation repertoires and the roughly 640 first-cohort repertoires used the same platform, as reported by a later analysis.

In the case of this clone: Antigen specificity is unknown.

Study findings and constraints: According to a subsequent analysis, TCR clusters identified in the first cohort showed a tendency to co-occur across the roughly 130 validation repertoires.

The donors were part of the 120-subject validation cohort, which stood apart from the approximately 700-subject first cohort. The CDR3 is 18 residues long. The J segment lost 6 bases and the V segment lost 1 base, leaving 13 bases of the junction unmatched. The V gene's germline CDR1 is LNHNV and CDR2 YYDKDF (reference sequence). Data came from immunoSEQ multiplex PCR; TCRdb stores just in-frame clones and leaves some out. The sample gives over 150,000 clones, about 95% of which show up once; roughly 0.83% is in the top ten. The sequenced sample consisted of PBMCs. The chain links TRBV15 to TRBJ1-4; TRBD1 matches 8 bases. The source is a woman younger than 30 in good health and CMV-seronegative. In DNA form, the CDR3 reads TGTGCCACCAGCAGAGCGAGGCCGGCAGGGGGCGCGGATGAAAAACTGTTTTTT. Translating gives CATSRARPAGGADEKLFF.